This is a list of T cell receptor beta chains from one sample in a study of shared clonotypes between healthy human individuals. Sequencing used immunoSEQ multiplex PCR; TCRdb keeps in-frame clones, though not all of them. The table lists some 2,500,000 clones, roughly 93% of them singletons. Material for sequencing was naive CD4+ T cells from PBMCs. The receptor set was obtained from a man younger than 35 in good health. Some clones in this sample may be carry-over from other donors' samples. CDR3s include the opening cysteine and the closing phenylalanine or tryptophan. A D gene is named only where the DNA matches it firmly. A row's size may be missing; if present it is once, few, many or a size class.

clone_size	j_call	d_call	v_call	cdr3_aa	cdr3_nt
-	TRBJ2-7	-	TRBV11-3	CASSPGRWRDYEQYF	TGTGCCAGCAGCCCCGGCCGCTGGCGAGACTACGAGCAGTACTTC
-	TRBJ1-2	-	TRBV6-6	CASSPYASGNYGYTF	TGTGCCAGCAGTCCCTATGCCTCGGGGAACTATGGCTACACCTTC
-	TRBJ2-1	TRBD2	TRBV5-1	CASSLDSSGRSILLSYNEQFF	TGCGCCAGCAGCTTGGATTCTAGCGGGAGGTCTATTCTCCTTTCCTACAATGAGCAGTTCTTC
-	TRBJ2-5	-	TRBV10-3	CAISDGLFLDETQYF	TGTGCCATCAGTGACGGACTGTTTTTAGACGAGACCCAGTACTTC
-	TRBJ2-3	-	TRBV6-5	CASSYSGSRTDTQYF	TGTGCCAGCAGTTACTCGGGTAGCCGCACAGATACGCAGTATTTT
-	TRBJ2-1	-	TRBV7-3	CASSLMGSEQFF	TGTGCCAGCAGCTTAATGGGGAGCGAGCAGTTCTTC
-	TRBJ2-7	-	TRBV19	CASSIRGAIYEQYF	TGTGCCAGTAGTATAAGGGGGGCAATCTACGAGCAGTACTTC
-	TRBJ2-2	-	TRBV18	CASSPRGNRGELFF	TGTGCCAGCTCACCACGGGGCAACAGGGGGGAGCTGTTTTTT
-	TRBJ1-1	-	TRBV6-5	CAVSRGEATEAFF	TGTGCCGTCAGTCGGGGGGAGGCCACTGAAGCTTTCTTT
-	TRBJ2-5	-	TRBV4-1	CASSKPQETQYF	TGCGCCAGCAGCAAACCCCAAGAGACCCAGTACTTC
-	TRBJ2-1	-	TRBV10-3	CAIRTDHYNEQFF	TGTGCCATCAGGACGGACCACTACAATGAGCAGTTCTTC
-	TRBJ1-4	TRBD1	TRBV28	CASSSTRQGVRNNEKLFF	TGTGCCAGCAGTTCGACTCGGCAGGGGGTACGGAACAATGAAAAACTGTTTTTT
few	TRBJ1-1	-	TRBV2	CASTEEGVSEAFF	TGTGCCAGCACAGAGGAGGGGGTTAGTGAAGCTTTCTTT
-	TRBJ2-3	-	TRBV11-1	CASSLALARNPTDTQYF	TGTGCCAGCAGCTTAGCTCTGGCGCGTAATCCCACAGATACGCAGTATTTT
-	TRBJ2-5	TRBD2	TRBV10-3	CAIGGSQETQYF	TGTGCCATCGGCGGGAGCCAAGAGACCCAGTACTTC
-	TRBJ2-3	-	TRBV6-1	CASSGERGMGTDTQYF	TGTGCCAGCAGTGGGGAACGGGGCATGGGCACAGATACGCAGTATTTT